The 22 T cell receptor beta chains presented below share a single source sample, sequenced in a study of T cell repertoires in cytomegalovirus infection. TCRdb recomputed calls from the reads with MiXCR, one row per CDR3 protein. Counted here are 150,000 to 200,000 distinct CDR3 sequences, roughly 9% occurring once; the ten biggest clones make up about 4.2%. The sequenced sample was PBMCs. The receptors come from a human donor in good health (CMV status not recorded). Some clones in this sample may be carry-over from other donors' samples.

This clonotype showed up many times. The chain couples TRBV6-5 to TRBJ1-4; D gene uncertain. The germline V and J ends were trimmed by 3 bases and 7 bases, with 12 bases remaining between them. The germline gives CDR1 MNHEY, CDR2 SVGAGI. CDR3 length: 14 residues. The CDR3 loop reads CASSYSGPGEKLFF. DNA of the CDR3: TGTGCCAGCAGTTATTCCGGGCCGGGTGAAAAACTGTTTTTT.

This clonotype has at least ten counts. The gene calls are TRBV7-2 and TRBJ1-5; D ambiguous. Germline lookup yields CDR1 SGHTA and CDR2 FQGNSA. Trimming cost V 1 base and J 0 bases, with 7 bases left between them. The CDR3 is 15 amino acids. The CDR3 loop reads CASSLEGHSNQPQHF. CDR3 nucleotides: TGTGCCAGCAGCTTAGAGGGCCATAGCAATCAGCCCCAGCATTTT. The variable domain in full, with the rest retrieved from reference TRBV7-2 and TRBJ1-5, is GAGVSQSPSNKVTEKGKDVELRCDPISGHTALYWYRQSLGQGLEFLIYFQGNSAPDKSGLPSDRFSAERTGGSVSTLTIQRTQQEDSAVYLCASSLEGHSNQPQHFGDGTRLSIL.

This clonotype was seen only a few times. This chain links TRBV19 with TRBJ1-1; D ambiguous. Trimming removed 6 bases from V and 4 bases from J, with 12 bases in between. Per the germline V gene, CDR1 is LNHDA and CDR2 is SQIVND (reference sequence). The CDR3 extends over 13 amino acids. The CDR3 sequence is CASSRREGTEAFF. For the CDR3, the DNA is TGTGCCAGTAGCCGGAGAGAGGGCACTGAAGCTTTCTTT.

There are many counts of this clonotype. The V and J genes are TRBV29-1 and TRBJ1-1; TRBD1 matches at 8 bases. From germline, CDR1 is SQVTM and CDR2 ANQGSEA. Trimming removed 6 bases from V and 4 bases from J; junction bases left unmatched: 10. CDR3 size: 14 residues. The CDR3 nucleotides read TGCAGCGTATCTGACAGGGGAACAGGCACTGAAGCTTTCTTT. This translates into CSVSDRGTGTEAFF.

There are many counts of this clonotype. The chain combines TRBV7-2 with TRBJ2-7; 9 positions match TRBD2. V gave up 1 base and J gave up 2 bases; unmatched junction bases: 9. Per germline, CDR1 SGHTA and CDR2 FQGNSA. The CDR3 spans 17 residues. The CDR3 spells CASSLEALAGLTYEQYF. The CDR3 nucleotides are TGTGCCAGCAGCTTAGAGGCCCTAGCGGGATTGACCTACGAGCAGTACTTC.

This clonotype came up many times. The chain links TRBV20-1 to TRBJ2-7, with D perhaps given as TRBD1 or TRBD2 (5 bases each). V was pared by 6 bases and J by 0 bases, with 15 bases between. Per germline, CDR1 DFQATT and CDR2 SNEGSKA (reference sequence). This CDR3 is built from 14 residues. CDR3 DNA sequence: TGCAGTGCCAAGGGTTGGGGGATCTCCTACGAGCAGTACTTC. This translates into CSAKGWGISYEQYF.

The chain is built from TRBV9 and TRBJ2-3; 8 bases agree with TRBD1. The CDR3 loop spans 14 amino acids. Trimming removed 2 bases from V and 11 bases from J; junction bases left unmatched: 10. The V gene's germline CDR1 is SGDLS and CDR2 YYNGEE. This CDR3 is CASSVGTGGGKQYF. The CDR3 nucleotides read TGTGCCAGCAGCGTGGGGACAGGAGGGGGGAAGCAGTATTTT.

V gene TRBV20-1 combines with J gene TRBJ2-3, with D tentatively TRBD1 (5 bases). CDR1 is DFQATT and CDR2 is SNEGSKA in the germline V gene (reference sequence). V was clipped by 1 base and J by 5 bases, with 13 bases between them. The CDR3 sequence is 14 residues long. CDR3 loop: CSARVRDSLDTQYF. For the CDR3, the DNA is TGCAGTGCTAGAGTTAGAGACAGCTTAGATACGCAGTATTTT.

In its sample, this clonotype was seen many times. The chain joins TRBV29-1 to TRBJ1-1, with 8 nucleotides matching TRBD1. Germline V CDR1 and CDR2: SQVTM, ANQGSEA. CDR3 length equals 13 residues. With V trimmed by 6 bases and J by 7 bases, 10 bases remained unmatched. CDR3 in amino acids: CSVQDRVIGEAFF. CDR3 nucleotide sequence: TGCAGCGTGCAGGACAGGGTAATCGGTGAAGCTTTCTTT.

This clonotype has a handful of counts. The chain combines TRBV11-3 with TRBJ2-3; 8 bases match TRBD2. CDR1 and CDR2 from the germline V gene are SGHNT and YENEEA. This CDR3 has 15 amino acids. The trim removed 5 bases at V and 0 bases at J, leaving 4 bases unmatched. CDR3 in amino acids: CASSRRGASTDTQYF. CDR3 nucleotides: TGTGCCAGCAGCCGGCGGGGGGCCAGCACAGATACGCAGTATTTT.

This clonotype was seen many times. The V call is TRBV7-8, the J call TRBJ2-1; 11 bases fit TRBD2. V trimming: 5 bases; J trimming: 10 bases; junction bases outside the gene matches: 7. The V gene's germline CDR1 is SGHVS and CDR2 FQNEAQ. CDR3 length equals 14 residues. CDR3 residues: CASSKLAGGYEQFF. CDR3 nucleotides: TGTGCCAGCAGCAAGCTAGCGGGAGGATACGAGCAGTTCTTC.

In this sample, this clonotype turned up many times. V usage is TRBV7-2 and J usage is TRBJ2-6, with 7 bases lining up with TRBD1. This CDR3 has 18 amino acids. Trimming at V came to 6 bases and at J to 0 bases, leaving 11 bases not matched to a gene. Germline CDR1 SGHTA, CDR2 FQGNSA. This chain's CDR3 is CASSPQTGRGSGANVLTF. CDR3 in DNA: TGTGCCAGCAGTCCACAGACAGGGAGAGGCTCTGGGGCCAACGTCCTGACTTTC. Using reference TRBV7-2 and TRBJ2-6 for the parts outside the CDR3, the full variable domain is GAGVSQSPSNKVTEKGKDVELRCDPISGHTALYWYRQSLGQGLEFLIYFQGNSAPDKSGLPSDRFSAERTGGSVSTLTIQRTQQEDSAVYLCASSPQTGRGSGANVLTFGAGSRLTVL.

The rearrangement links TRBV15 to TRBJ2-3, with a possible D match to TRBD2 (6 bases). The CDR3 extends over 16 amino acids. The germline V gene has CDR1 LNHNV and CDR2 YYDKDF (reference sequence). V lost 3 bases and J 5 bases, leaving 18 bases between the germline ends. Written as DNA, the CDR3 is TGTGCCACCAGCAGCCCCTTCCCGGGAGAGGTAGATACGCAGTATTTT. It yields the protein CATSSPFPGEVDTQYF.

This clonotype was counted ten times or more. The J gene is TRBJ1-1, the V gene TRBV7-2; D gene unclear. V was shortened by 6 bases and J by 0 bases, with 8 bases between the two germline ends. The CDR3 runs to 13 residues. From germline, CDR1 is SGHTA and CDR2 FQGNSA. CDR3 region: CASRLTMNTEAFF. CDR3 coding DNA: TGTGCCAGCAGGTTAACAATGAACACTGAAGCTTTCTTT.

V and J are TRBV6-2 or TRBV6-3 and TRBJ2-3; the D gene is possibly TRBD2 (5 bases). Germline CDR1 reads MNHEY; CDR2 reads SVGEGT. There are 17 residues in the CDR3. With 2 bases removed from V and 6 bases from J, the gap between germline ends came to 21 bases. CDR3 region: CASSYRGGSPAADTQYF. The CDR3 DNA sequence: TGTGCCAGCAGTTACCGGGGTGGTAGCCCCGCGGCGGATACGCAGTATTTT.

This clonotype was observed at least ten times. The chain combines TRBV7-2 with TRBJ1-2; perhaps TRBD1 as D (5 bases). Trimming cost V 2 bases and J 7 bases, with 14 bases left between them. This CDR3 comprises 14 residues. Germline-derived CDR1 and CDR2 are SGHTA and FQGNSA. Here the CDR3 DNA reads TGTGCCAGCAGCTTACAGGGTCTATTAGGTGGCTACACCTTC. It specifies CASSLQGLLGGYTF.

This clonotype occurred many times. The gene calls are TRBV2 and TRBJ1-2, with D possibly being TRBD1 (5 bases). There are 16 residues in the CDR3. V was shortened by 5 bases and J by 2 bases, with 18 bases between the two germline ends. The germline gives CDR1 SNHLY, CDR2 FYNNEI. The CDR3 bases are TGTGCCAGCAGTCCGGTAGGGGAGAAGCTGAACTATGGCTACACCTTC. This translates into CASSPVGEKLNYGYTF.

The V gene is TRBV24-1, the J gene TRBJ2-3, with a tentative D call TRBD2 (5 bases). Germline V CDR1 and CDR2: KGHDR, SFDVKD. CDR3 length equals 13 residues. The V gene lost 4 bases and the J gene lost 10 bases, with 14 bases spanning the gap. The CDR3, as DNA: TGTGCCACCAGTGACCGACCTCAGGAGGCGCAGTATTTT. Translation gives CATSDRPQEAQYF.

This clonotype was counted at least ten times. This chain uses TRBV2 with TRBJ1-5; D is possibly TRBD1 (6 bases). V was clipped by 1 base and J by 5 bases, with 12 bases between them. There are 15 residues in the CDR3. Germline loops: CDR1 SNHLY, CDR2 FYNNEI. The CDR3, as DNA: TGTGCCAGCAGTGAAGAACAGGGAACCCATCAGCCCCAGCATTTT. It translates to CASSEEQGTHQPQHF.

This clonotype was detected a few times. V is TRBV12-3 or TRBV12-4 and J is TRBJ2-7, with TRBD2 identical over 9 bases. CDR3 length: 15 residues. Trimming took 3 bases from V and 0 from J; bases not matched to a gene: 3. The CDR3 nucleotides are TGTGCCAGCAGTTTGGGCGGGGGGGACTCCTACGAGCAGTACTTC. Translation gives CASSLGGGDSYEQYF.

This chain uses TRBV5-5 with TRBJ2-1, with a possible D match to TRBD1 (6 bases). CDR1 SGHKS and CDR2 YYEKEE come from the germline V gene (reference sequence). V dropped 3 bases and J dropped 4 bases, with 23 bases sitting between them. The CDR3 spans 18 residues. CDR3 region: CASSSRRPGTNKYNEQFF. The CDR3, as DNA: TGTGCCAGCAGCTCAAGGCGACCCGGGACAAATAAGTACAATGAGCAGTTCTTC. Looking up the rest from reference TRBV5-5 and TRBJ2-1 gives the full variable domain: DAGVTQSPTHLIKTRGQQVTLRCSPISGHKSVSWYQQVLGQGPQFIFQYYEKEERGRGNFPDRFSARQFPNYSSELNVNALLLGDSALYLCASSSRRPGTNKYNEQFFGPGTRLTVL.

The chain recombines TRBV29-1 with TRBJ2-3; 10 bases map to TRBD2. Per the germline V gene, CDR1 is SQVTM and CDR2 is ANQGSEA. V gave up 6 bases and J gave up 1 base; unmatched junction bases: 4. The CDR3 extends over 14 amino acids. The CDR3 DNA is TGCAGCGTGATCCTAGCGGGGGGCACAGATACGCAGTATTTT. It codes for CSVILAGGTDTQYF.